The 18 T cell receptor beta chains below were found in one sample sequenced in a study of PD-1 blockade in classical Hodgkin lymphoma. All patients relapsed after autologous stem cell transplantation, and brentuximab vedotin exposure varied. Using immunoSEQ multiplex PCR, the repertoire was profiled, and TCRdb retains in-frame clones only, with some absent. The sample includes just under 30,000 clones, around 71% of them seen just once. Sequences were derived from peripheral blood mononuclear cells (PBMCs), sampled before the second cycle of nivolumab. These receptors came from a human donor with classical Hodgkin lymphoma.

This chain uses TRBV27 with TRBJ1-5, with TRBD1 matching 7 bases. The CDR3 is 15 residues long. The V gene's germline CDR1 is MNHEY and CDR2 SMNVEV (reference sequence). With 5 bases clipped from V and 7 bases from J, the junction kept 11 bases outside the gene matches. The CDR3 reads CASSPQEGAGQPQHF. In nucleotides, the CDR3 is TGTGCCAGCAGTCCCCAGGAGGGGGCCGGACAGCCCCAGCATTTT.

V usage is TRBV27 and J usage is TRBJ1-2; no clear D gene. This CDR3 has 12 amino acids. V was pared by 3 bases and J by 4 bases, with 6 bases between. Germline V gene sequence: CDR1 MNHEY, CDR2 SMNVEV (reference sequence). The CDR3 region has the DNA TGTGCCAGCAGTTTTGGTGGCTATGGCTACACCTTC. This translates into CASSFGGYGYTF.

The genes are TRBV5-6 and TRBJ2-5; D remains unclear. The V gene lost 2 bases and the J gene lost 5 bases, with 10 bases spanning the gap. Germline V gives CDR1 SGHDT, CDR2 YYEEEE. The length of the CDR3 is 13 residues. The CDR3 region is CASSLRGAETQYF. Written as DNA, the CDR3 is TGTGCCAGCAGCTTAAGAGGAGCTGAGACCCAGTACTTC.

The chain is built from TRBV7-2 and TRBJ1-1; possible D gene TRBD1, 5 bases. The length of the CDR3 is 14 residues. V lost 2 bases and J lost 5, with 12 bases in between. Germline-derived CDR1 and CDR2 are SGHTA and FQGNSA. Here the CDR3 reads CASSLSPGGTEAFF. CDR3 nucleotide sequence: TGTGCCAGCAGCTTAAGCCCGGGGGGAACTGAAGCTTTCTTT.

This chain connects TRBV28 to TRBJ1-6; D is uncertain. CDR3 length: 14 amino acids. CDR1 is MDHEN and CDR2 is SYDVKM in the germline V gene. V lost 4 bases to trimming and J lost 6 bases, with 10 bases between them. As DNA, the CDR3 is TGTGCCAGCAGTTCGTTGGGCAGTAATTCACCCCTCCACTTT. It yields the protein CASSSLGSNSPLHF.

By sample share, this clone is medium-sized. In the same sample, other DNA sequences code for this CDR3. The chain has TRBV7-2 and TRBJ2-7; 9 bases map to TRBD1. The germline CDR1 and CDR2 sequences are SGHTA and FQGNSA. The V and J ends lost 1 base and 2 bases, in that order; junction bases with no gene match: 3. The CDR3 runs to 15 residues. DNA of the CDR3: TGTGCCAGCAGCTTAGAGGGACAGGGAGCCTACGAGCAGTACTTC. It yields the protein CASSLEGQGAYEQYF.

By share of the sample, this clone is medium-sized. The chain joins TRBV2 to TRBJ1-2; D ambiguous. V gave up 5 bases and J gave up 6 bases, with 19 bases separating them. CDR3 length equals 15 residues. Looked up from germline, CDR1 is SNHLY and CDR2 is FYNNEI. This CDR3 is CASSWLTTEGDGYTF. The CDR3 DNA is TGTGCCAGCAGTTGGTTGACGACCGAGGGCGATGGCTACACCTTC.

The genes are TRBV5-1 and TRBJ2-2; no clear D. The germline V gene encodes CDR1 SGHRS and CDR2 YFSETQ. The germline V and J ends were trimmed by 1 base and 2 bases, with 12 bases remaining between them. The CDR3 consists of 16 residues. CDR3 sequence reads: CASSLSALGNTGELFF. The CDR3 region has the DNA TGCGCCAGCAGCTTGTCGGCCTTGGGAAACACCGGGGAGCTGTTTTTT.

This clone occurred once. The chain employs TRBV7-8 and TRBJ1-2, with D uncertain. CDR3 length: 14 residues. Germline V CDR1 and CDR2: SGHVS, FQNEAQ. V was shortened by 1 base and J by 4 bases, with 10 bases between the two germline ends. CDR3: CASSLVPQSYGYTF. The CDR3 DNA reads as TGTGCCAGCAGCTTAGTGCCCCAGTCCTATGGCTACACCTTC.

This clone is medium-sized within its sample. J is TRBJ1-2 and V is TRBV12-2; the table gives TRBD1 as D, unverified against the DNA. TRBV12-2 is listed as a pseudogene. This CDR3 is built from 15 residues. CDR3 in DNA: TGTGCAAGTCGCTTCCCGGTCAGGGGTAACTATGGCTACACCTTC. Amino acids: CASRFPVRGNYGYTF.

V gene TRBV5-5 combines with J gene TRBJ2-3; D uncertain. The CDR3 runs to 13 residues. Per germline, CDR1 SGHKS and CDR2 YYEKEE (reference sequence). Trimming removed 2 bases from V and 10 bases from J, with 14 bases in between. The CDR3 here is CASSFQTTTPQYF. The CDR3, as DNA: TGTGCCAGCAGCTTCCAGACAACCACACCGCAGTATTTT.

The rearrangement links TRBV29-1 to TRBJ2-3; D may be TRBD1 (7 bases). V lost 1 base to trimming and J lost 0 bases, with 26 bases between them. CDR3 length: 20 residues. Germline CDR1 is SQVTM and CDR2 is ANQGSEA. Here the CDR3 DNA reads TGCAGCGTTGAAGGCGGGACAGACCCTTTCAGCGTTGCTAGCACAGATACGCAGTATTTT. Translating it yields CSVEGGTDPFSVASTDTQYF.

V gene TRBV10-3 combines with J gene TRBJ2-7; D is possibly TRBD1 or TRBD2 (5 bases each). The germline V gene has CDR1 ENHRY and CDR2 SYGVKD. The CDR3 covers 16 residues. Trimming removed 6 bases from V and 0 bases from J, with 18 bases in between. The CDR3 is CAISGERDRSSYEQYF. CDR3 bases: TGTGCCATCAGCGGGGAAAGGGACCGATCCTCCTACGAGCAGTACTTC.

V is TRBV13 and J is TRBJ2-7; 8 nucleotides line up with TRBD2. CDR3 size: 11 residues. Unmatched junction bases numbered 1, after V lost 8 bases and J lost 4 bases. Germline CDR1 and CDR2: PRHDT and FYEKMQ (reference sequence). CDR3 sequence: CASRGGYEQYF. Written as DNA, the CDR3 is TGTGCCAGCCGGGGGGGTTACGAGCAGTACTTC.

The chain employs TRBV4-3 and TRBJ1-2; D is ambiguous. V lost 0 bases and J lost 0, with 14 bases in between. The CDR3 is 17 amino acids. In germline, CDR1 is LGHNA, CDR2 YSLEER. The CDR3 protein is CASSQDVDLYTNYGYTF. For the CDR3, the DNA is TGCGCCAGCAGCCAAGATGTGGACCTCTATACTAACTATGGCTACACCTTC.

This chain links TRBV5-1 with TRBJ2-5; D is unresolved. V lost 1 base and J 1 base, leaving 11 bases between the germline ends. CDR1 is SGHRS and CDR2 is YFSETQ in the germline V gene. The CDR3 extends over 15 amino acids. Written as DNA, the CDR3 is TGCGCCAGCAGCTTGTGGGCGGCCCTCCAAGAGACCCAGTACTTC. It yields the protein CASSLWAALQETQYF.

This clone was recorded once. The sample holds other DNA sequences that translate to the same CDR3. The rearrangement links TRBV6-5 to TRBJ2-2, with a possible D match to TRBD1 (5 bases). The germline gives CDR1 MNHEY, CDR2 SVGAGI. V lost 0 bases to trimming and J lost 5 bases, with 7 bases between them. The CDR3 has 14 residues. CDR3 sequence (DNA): TGTGCCAGCAGTTACTCCAAGGGGACCGGGGAGCTGTTTTTT. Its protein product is CASSYSKGTGELFF.

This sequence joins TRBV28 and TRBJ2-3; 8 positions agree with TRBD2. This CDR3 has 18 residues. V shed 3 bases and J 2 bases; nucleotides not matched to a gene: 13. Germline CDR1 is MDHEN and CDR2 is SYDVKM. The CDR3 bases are TGTGCCAGCAGTTTTAGCGGGGCCCAAAGTTTCGACACAGATACGCAGTATTTT. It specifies CASSFSGAQSFDTDTQYF. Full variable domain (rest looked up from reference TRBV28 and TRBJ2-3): DVKVTQSSRYLVKRTGEKVFLECVQDMDHENMFWYRQDPGLGLRLIYFSYDVKMKEKGDIPEGYSVSREKKERFSLILESASTNQTSMYLCASSFSGAQSFDTDTQYFGPGTRLTVL.